This TCR beta chain was identified during a study of cytomegalovirus exposure and HLA in healthy donors. As for the donors, each was a healthy bone marrow donor. PCR used 60 Vbeta primers and 13 Jbeta primers. Assay: immunoSEQ multiplex PCR; the TCRdb copy retains only in-frame clones and omits some. In all, the sample yields around 140,000 clones. The germline V gene encodes CDR1 SGHTA and CDR2 FQGNSA. The CDR3 contains 16 residues. The ends lost 4 bases at V and 4 bases at J; junction bases unmatched: 5. This TCR was recovered from a male donor in good health and CMV-seronegative. The rearrangement joins TRBV7-2 to TRBJ2-3; 13 bases map to TRBD2. The source material was PBMCs. CDR3 protein: CASSSLGLAGADTQYF. CDR3 DNA sequence: TGTGCCAGCAGCTCTCTCGGACTAGCGGGGGCAGATACGCAGTATTTT. Variable domain in full (rest from reference TRBV7-2 and TRBJ2-3): GAGVSQSPSNKVTEKGKDVELRCDPISGHTALYWYRQSLGQGLEFLIYFQGNSAPDKSGLPSDRFSAERTGGSVSTLTIQRTQQEDSAVYLCASSSLGLAGADTQYFGPGTRLTVL.